Listed below are T cell receptor beta chains from one sample, sequenced in a study of T-cell reconstitution after alpha-beta-depleted transplantation in children. TCRdb re-called the PCR reads through MiXCR, storing one row per CDR3 protein. The repertoire has about 480,000 distinct CDR3 sequences, about an eighth of them found once; the top ten carry 5% to 6%. Sample: PBMCs from the stem cell graft donor, taken from the stem cell graft. These receptors all stem from a human donor who donated a stem cell graft to a child with combined immunodeficiency. The CDR3 runs from the conserved cysteine through the conserved F or W. The order of the fields is clone size, J gene, D gene, V gene, CDR3 length, CDR3 protein, CDR3 DNA. A D gene is named only where the DNA matches it firmly. Only some rows state a clone size, as once, few, many or a class for expanded clones.

clone_size: -; j_call: TRBJ1-2; d_call: -; v_call: TRBV6-5; cdr3_length: 15; cdr3_aa: CASSYGARNDYGDTF; cdr3_nt: TGTGCCAGCAGTTACGGTGCGCGGAACGACTATGGCGACACCTTC
clone_size: -; j_call: TRBJ2-7; d_call: TRBD1; v_call: TRBV5-1; cdr3_length: 15; cdr3_aa: CASSQFRGNSYEQYF; cdr3_nt: TGCGCCAGCAGTCAATTCAGGGGGAACTCCTACGAGCAGTACTTC
clone_size: -; j_call: TRBJ2-7; d_call: TRBD1; v_call: TRBV7-9; cdr3_length: 17; cdr3_aa: CASSSRSEGAATYEQYF; cdr3_nt: TGTGCCAGCAGCTCGAGGAGTGAGGGGGCGGCTACCTACGAGCAGTACTTC
clone_size: -; j_call: TRBJ2-7; d_call: -; v_call: TRBV7-8; cdr3_length: 15; cdr3_aa: CASSLGPLPRYEQYF; cdr3_nt: TGTGCCAGCAGCCTGGGACCCCTGCCCCGTTACGAGCAGTACTTC
clone_size: -; j_call: TRBJ2-1; d_call: -; v_call: TRBV11-3; cdr3_length: 13; cdr3_aa: CASSSRNYDEQFF; cdr3_nt: TGTGCCAGCAGCTCCCGGAACTACGATGAGCAGTTCTTC
clone_size: -; j_call: TRBJ2-1; d_call: -; v_call: TRBV7-2; cdr3_length: 15; cdr3_aa: CASSLLVGGGGRQFF; cdr3_nt: TGTGCCAGCAGCTTACTCGTTGGAGGGGGAGGCAGGCAGTTCTTC
clone_size: -; j_call: TRBJ1-3; d_call: -; v_call: TRBV7-2; cdr3_length: 15; cdr3_aa: CASSLAVSSGNTIYF; cdr3_nt: TGTGCCAGCAGCTTAGCCGTGTCCTCTGGAAACACCATATATTTT
clone_size: many; j_call: TRBJ1-3; d_call: TRBD1; v_call: TRBV25-1; cdr3_length: 17; cdr3_aa: CASIVLGQARSGNTIYF; cdr3_nt: TGTGCCAGCATAGTCCTCGGACAGGCCCGCTCTGGAAACACCATATATTTT
clone_size: few; j_call: TRBJ2-2; d_call: -; v_call: TRBV10-3; cdr3_length: 14; cdr3_aa: CAISAGANTGELFF; cdr3_nt: TGTGCCATCAGTGCTGGAGCGAACACCGGGGAGCTGTTTTTT
clone_size: many; j_call: TRBJ2-1; d_call: TRBD2; v_call: TRBV4-3; cdr3_length: 19; cdr3_aa: CASSQRYGLAEGTYNEQFF; cdr3_nt: TGCGCCAGCAGCCAACGCTACGGACTAGCGGAGGGAACCTACAATGAGCAGTTCTTC
clone_size: many; j_call: TRBJ1-4; d_call: -; v_call: TRBV12-3/TRBV12-4; cdr3_length: 13; cdr3_aa: CASSEPGIAKLFF; cdr3_nt: TGTGCCAGCAGTGAACCGGGGATCGCAAAACTGTTTTTT
clone_size: -; j_call: TRBJ1-1; d_call: -; v_call: TRBV3-1; cdr3_length: 15; cdr3_aa: CASSQLSKVNTEAFF; cdr3_nt: TGTGCCAGCAGCCAACTTTCCAAAGTGAACACTGAAGCTTTCTTT
clone_size: many; j_call: TRBJ2-7; d_call: -; v_call: TRBV4-3; cdr3_length: 17; cdr3_aa: CASSQDSAWRGSGEQYF; cdr3_nt: TGCGCCAGCAGCCAAGATTCGGCGTGGAGGGGAAGTGGCGAGCAGTACTTC
clone_size: many; j_call: TRBJ2-3; d_call: TRBD2; v_call: TRBV20-1; cdr3_length: 17; cdr3_aa: CSARDLGSGRVKDTQYF; cdr3_nt: TGCAGTGCTAGAGATCTCGGGAGCGGGAGGGTAAAAGATACGCAGTATTTT
clone_size: many; j_call: TRBJ2-5; d_call: TRBD1; v_call: TRBV24-1; cdr3_length: 14; cdr3_aa: CATSDTRGRETQYF; cdr3_nt: TGTGCCACCAGTGATACCAGGGGGCGGGAGACCCAGTACTTC
clone_size: once; j_call: TRBJ2-7; d_call: TRBD1; v_call: TRBV3-1; cdr3_length: 15; cdr3_aa: CASSSTAGQGFEQYF; cdr3_nt: TGTGCCAGCAGCTCCACCGCGGGACAGGGATTCGAGCAGTACTTC
clone_size: -; j_call: TRBJ2-3; d_call: -; v_call: TRBV29-1; cdr3_length: 15; cdr3_aa: CSVPGWGIGTDTQYF; cdr3_nt: TGCAGCGTCCCGGGGTGGGGGATTGGAACAGATACGCAGTATTTT
clone_size: -; j_call: TRBJ2-1; d_call: TRBD2; v_call: TRBV7-6; cdr3_length: 16; cdr3_aa: CASSALSGGEYNEQFF; cdr3_nt: TGTGCCAGCAGCGCGCTTAGCGGGGGCGAATACAATGAGCAGTTCTTC
clone_size: few; j_call: TRBJ2-3; d_call: -; v_call: TRBV7-2; cdr3_length: 16; cdr3_aa: CASSSQTREKTDTQYF; cdr3_nt: TGTGCCAGCAGCTCACAGACCAGGGAGAAGACAGATACGCAGTATTTT
clone_size: -; j_call: TRBJ1-1; d_call: TRBD1; v_call: TRBV6-2/TRBV6-3; cdr3_length: 17; cdr3_aa: CASNLGTGGTKNTEAFF; cdr3_nt: TGTGCCAGCAACCTAGGGACAGGCGGGACAAAGAACACTGAAGCTTTCTTT
clone_size: -; j_call: TRBJ2-7; d_call: -; v_call: TRBV24-1; cdr3_length: 14; cdr3_aa: CATSDSGQLYEQYF; cdr3_nt: TGTGCCACCAGTGATTCAGGACAGCTATACGAGCAGTACTTC
clone_size: few; j_call: TRBJ2-5; d_call: TRBD1; v_call: TRBV27; cdr3_length: 17; cdr3_aa: CASSLSFRDRLVETQYF; cdr3_nt: TGTGCCAGCAGTTTATCTTTCAGGGACAGGCTTGTGGAGACCCAGTACTTC
clone_size: -; j_call: TRBJ2-2; d_call: -; v_call: TRBV29-1; cdr3_length: 16; cdr3_aa: CSAILRAASNTGELFF; cdr3_nt: TGCAGCGCCATCTTGCGGGCAGCTTCGAACACCGGGGAGCTGTTTTTT
clone_size: -; j_call: TRBJ2-5; d_call: TRBD2; v_call: TRBV4-2; cdr3_length: 16; cdr3_aa: CASSQDEAGGQETQYF; cdr3_nt: TGTGCCAGCAGCCAAGACGAGGCGGGAGGACAAGAGACCCAGTACTTC
clone_size: -; j_call: TRBJ2-2; d_call: -; v_call: TRBV6-4; cdr3_length: 13; cdr3_aa: CASSGQRGGELFF; cdr3_nt: TGTGCCAGCAGCGGACAGCGCGGCGGGGAGCTGTTTTTT
clone_size: -; j_call: TRBJ2-7; d_call: -; v_call: TRBV7-9; cdr3_length: 13; cdr3_aa: CASSRTTPGEQYF; cdr3_nt: TGTGCCAGCAGCCGGACTACCCCCGGCGAGCAGTACTTC
clone_size: -; j_call: TRBJ2-2; d_call: -; v_call: TRBV6-2/TRBV6-3; cdr3_length: 17; cdr3_aa: CASSYRWGTPPTGELFF; cdr3_nt: TGTGCCAGCAGTTACAGGTGGGGGACACCTCCCACCGGGGAGCTGTTTTTT
clone_size: -; j_call: TRBJ1-2; d_call: -; v_call: TRBV30; cdr3_length: 12; cdr3_aa: CAWRGGSYGYTF; cdr3_nt: TGTGCCTGGAGGGGGGGGTCCTATGGCTACACCTTC
clone_size: -; j_call: TRBJ2-4; d_call: -; v_call: TRBV7-9; cdr3_length: 17; cdr3_aa: CASSFGFGERAKNIQYF; cdr3_nt: TGTGCCAGCAGCTTTGGTTTCGGGGAGAGGGCCAAAAACATTCAGTACTTC
clone_size: few; j_call: TRBJ2-1; d_call: TRBD1; v_call: TRBV12-5; cdr3_length: 17; cdr3_aa: CASGLRTGTGNVNEQFF; cdr3_nt: TGTGCTAGTGGTTTGCGAACCGGGACAGGGAATGTCAATGAGCAGTTCTTC